This entry lists 19 T cell receptor beta chains sequenced from one sample in a study of tumor and adjacent non-tumor tissue in lung cancer. This sample's RNA came from whole unsorted tissue. The library came from three nested PCR rounds adapted from ARM-PCR protocols. TCRdb re-called the multiplex PCR reads through MiXCR, storing one row per CDR3 protein. Altogether over 100,000 distinct CDR3 sequences are present, more than 60% being singletons, with the ten largest covering 30% to 45%. The specimen sequenced was lung tumor tissue. These receptors came from a woman aged 60 to 75 with non-small cell lung cancer.

As for this clonotype: Mismatch with germline at one junction end may stem from a read error. This chain uses TRBV6-1 with TRBJ2-3; D could derive from TRBD1 or TRBD2 (5 bases each). Germline CDR1 reads MNHNS; CDR2 reads SASEGT. The CDR3 is made up of 16 amino acids. The DNA of the CDR3 is TGTGCCATCAGTGAAAGAGCGGTGACAGGCACAGATACGCAGTATTTT. Protein product: CAISERAVTGTDTQYF.

Concerning this clonotype itself: A read error may explain this, as a much larger clone is one base away. The chain links TRBV29-1 to TRBJ2-3; D is undetermined. This CDR3 is 13 amino acids long. V lost 1 base and J 4 bases, leaving 9 bases between the germline ends. Germline CDR1 SQVTM, CDR2 ANQGSEA. For the CDR3, the DNA is TGCAGCGTTGAAGTGGGAAGTTCAGATACGCAGTATTTT. Residues: CSVEVGSSDTQYF.

About this clonotype: The junction departs from the called germline gene at one end, perhaps through a read error. V gene TRBV6-5 combines with J gene TRBJ1-6; possible D gene TRBD1, 6 bases. Germline V CDR1 and CDR2: MNHEY, SVGAGI. The CDR3 is made up of 12 amino acids. CDR3 in amino acids: CTNHGTCSPLYF. Written as DNA, the CDR3 is TGTACCAACCACGGGACATGTTCACCCCTCTACTTT.

In its sample, this clonotype was seen many times. This chain links TRBV6-2 or TRBV6-3 with TRBJ2-7, with 9 bases identical to TRBD2. Germline V gives CDR1 MNHEY, CDR2 SVGEGT. Trimming took 3 bases from V and 5 from J; bases not matched to a gene: 5. The CDR3 consists of 14 residues. In DNA, the CDR3 is TGTGCCAGCAGTTATTCAGCGGGAGGCAACGAGCAGTACTTC. Translating gives CASSYSAGGNEQYF.

The rearrangement uses TRBV6-6 and TRBJ2-3; 7 bases match TRBD2. Trimming at V came to 7 bases and at J to 6 bases, leaving 16 bases not matched to a gene. The CDR3 runs to 16 residues. The germline gives CDR1 MNHNY, CDR2 SVGAGI (reference sequence). The CDR3 sequence: CASTSTGTNAGDTQYF. Written as DNA, the CDR3 is TGTGCCAGCACTTCAACGGGGACTAATGCTGGGGATACGCAGTATTTT.

This clonotype was counted once. The junction departs from the called germline gene at one end, perhaps through a read error. V is TRBV10-3 and J is TRBJ1-1; TRBD1 is a possible D gene (6 bases). Germline V gene sequence: CDR1 ENHRY, CDR2 SYGVKD. The CDR3 spans 12 residues. The CDR3, as DNA: TGTACCATCAGCCTGGGGGCCCGTGAAGCTTTCTTT. This gives the protein CTISLGAREAFF.

This clonotype has only a few counts. J is TRBJ2-3 and V is TRBV19; D not resolved. Trimming pared 1 base from V and 5 bases from J, leaving 10 bases between. The CDR3 has 14 amino acids. Looked up from germline, CDR1 is LNHDA and CDR2 is SQIVND (reference sequence). The CDR3: CASSIGVGEDTQYF. In DNA form, the CDR3 reads TGTGCCAGTAGTATAGGCGTAGGAGAAGATACGCAGTATTTT.

V usage is TRBV10-3 and J usage is TRBJ2-5, with TRBD1 identical over 7 bases. J gave up 0 bases and V 2 bases, and 15 bases lay outside the gene matches. The CDR3 contains 19 residues. CDR1 and CDR2 (germline): ENHRY, SYGVKD. The CDR3 is CAISEPIRMTGRYQETQYF. The CDR3 bases are TGTGCCATCAGTGAGCCCATACGAATGACAGGGCGGTACCAAGAGACCCAGTACTTC.

A word on this clonotype: Mismatch with germline at one junction end may stem from a read error. The V gene is TRBV12-3 or TRBV12-4, the J gene TRBJ2-1; 9 positions match TRBD2. The CDR3 totals 19 residues. For the CDR3, the DNA is TGTGCCAGCAGTTTACGTGGTGTGCCTTGCGGGGGGGCCTACAATAAGCAGTTCTTC. It specifies CASSLRGVPCGGAYNKQFF.

This sequence joins TRBV6-6 and TRBJ1-5; D not certain. Germline V gene data show CDR1 as MNHNY and CDR2 as SVGAGI (reference sequence). V was clipped by 6 bases and J by 4 bases, with 10 bases between them. This CDR3 is 13 amino acids long. CDR3 sequence: CASSHGVNQPQHF. Here the CDR3 DNA reads TGTGCCAGCAGCCACGGGGTTAATCAGCCCCAGCATTTT.

On this clonotype: Because the CDR3 is missing its conserved closing phenylalanine or tryptophan, this is likely a read error. This sequence joins TRBV6-5 and TRBJ1-2; tentative D call: TRBD1 (5 bases). Germline assignment: CDR1 MNHEY and CDR2 SVGAGI. The CDR3 covers 16 residues. The CDR3 sequence is CTSLPKWGVMYRGYTS. In DNA, the CDR3 is TGTACCAGCCTTCCAAAGTGGGGGGTAATGTATCGTGGCTACACCTCC.

In regard to this clonotype: The germline gene is not matched at one end of the junction; a read error may be the cause. The chain combines TRBV28 with TRBJ1-1; no definite D call. Per the germline V gene, CDR1 is MDHEN and CDR2 is SYDVKM. The CDR3 consists of 15 residues. The CDR3 nucleotides are TGTGCCAGTAGTTTATTGCTTCCTACCTACTCTGAAGCTTTCTTT. Translated, it gives CASSLLLPTYSEAFF.

This clonotype was recorded a few times. This may come from a read error, since a much larger clone is one base off. No conserved phenylalanine or tryptophan ends this CDR3, so it is likely a read error. This chain connects TRBV20-1 to TRBJ1-2; 11 bases line up with TRBD1. The germline CDR1 and CDR2 sequences are DFQATT and SNEGSKA (reference sequence). V gave up 5 bases and J gave up 8 bases; unmatched junction bases: 10. The CDR3 length is 14 residues. CDR3 loop: CSAHIGTGGKGYTL. The CDR3 coding sequence is TGCAGTGCTCATATCGGGACAGGGGGAAAAGGCTACACCCTC.

This clonotype is a singleton in its sample. The CDR3 is CATRNGRDSGYTF. As DNA, the CDR3 is TGTGCCACCAGAAACGGGAGGGACTCTGGCTACACCTTC. The genes are TRBV15 and TRBJ1-2, with D possibly TRBD1 on 5 matching bases. Trimming pared 6 bases from V and 7 bases from J, leaving 15 bases between. Per the germline V gene, CDR1 is LNHNV and CDR2 is YYDKDF (reference sequence). The CDR3 is 13 amino acids.

This clonotype occurred once. An end of the junction differs from the germline gene, which may be a read error. DNA for the CDR3: TGCGCCAACAGCCGACAGGGCATGCAAGGGGGGGAGCTGTTTTTT. It encodes CANSRQGMQGGELFF. The chain uses TRBV4-3 and TRBJ2-2; 7 bases line up with TRBD1. CDR3 length: 15 amino acids. The germline V gene encodes CDR1 LGHNA and CDR2 YSLEER.

This clonotype was detected only a few times. A much larger clone differs by one base, so this may be a read error. The J gene is TRBJ1-1, the V gene TRBV4-3, with D maybe TRBD1 (6 bases). This CDR3 contains 14 residues. V gave up 2 bases and J gave up 5 bases, with 12 bases separating them. The germline V gene has CDR1 LGHNA and CDR2 YSLEER. The CDR3 DNA sequence: TGCGCCAGCAGCCAATTCAGGGGAAGGACTGAAGCTTTCTTT. This sequence encodes CASSQFRGRTEAFF.

The chain employs TRBV11-2 and TRBJ2-7; TRBD2 is a possible D gene (7 bases). Germline loops: CDR1 SGHAT, CDR2 FQNNGV. The CDR3 loop spans 14 amino acids. The CDR3, as DNA: TGTGACAGTAGCAATAGGGGGGGGGCCGTCGAGCAGTACTTC. This translates into CDSSNRGGAVEQYF. Combining the CDR3 with reference TRBV11-2 and TRBJ2-7 gives the whole variable domain EAGVAQSPRYKIIEKRQSVAFWCNPISGHATLYWYQQILGQGPKLLIQFQNNGVVDDSQLPKDRFSAERLKGVDSTLKIQPAKLEDSAVYLCDSSNRGGAVEQYFGPGTRLTVT.

The genes are TRBV11-2 and TRBJ1-2; the D is unclear. This CDR3 spans 13 amino acids. V was clipped by 7 bases and J by 4 bases, with 13 bases between them. The germline gives CDR1 SGHAT, CDR2 FQNNGV. The DNA of the CDR3 is TGTGCCAGCACGCTAACCCGGTGCTATGGCTACACCTTC. Its protein is CASTLTRCYGYTF.

Comments on this clonotype: The conserved phenylalanine or tryptophan is not found at the CDR3 terminus, so this likely reflects a read error. The DNA is omitted, as the CDR3 cannot be located on it reliably, and the CDR3 follows TCRdb's listing. J is TRBJ2-7 and V is TRBV4-3; the table gives TRBD1 as D, unverified against the DNA. CDR1 and CDR2 (germline): LGHNA, YSLEER. The CDR3 spans 14 residues, counting both ends. CDR3 residues: CASSRQRGGYEQYL.